Detailed here is one TCR beta chain. No antigen is known for it. Separate from the approximately 720-subject first cohort was the roughly 130-subject validation cohort, to which the donors belonged. Sequencing was performed with immunoSEQ multiplex PCR; in TCRdb, only in-frame clones are kept and a portion is missing. Of about 140,000 clones in the sample, roughly 87% were seen once. This entry comes from a study of cytomegalovirus exposure and HLA in healthy donors. Across the whole study: The same platform used for the 500 to 850 first-cohort repertoires was also used for the 95 to 150 validation repertoires, as a later analysis reported.

In germline, CDR1 is LNHNV, CDR2 YYDKDF (reference sequence). There are 14 residues in the CDR3. V was clipped by 4 bases and J by 5 bases, with 12 bases between them. Study findings and constraints: It was found in a later analysis that first-cohort TCR clusters tended to co-occur in the 100 to 150 validation repertoires. The study labeled under 200 TCR beta chains cytomegalovirus-associated.

The chain recombines TRBV15 with TRBJ2-1, with D perhaps matching TRBD2 (6 bases). This sequence originates from a man aged 18 to 29 in good health and CMV-seropositive. The sample comprised PBMCs. For the CDR3, the DNA is TGTGCCACCAGCACGGGAGAAAGCCACAATGAGCAGTTCTTC. This sequence encodes CATSTGESHNEQFF.